A selection of T cell receptor beta chains follows, all from one sample in a study of response to subunit inactivated influenza vaccine. TCRdb re-called the RT-PCR reads with MiXCR, one entry per CDR3 protein. The data contain more than 200,000 distinct CDR3 sequences, more than 10% of them seen just once; the ten biggest clones take up over 6.5%. The material sequenced was non-naive T cells sorted from PBMCs, taken 14 to 15 days before vaccination. These receptors came from a man in his fifties or sixties who received an inactivated influenza vaccine. The conserved cysteine and the conserved F or W are not part of the CDR3 here.

V	J	length	CDR3
TRBV3-1	TRBJ2-1	18	ASSQVLSALNTWSYNEQF
TRBV12-3/TRBV12-4	TRBJ1-1	12	ASGPREGNTEAF
TRBV2	TRBJ2-2	13	ASSPTPLNTGELF
TRBV11-2	TRBJ1-6	11	ASRRDSGSPLH
TRBV5-1	TRBJ1-6	13	ASSLVGQGSSPLH
TRBV24-1	TRBJ1-2	11	ATSKTENYGYT
TRBV3-1	TRBJ2-3	10	ASSRGHDTQY
TRBV5-1	TRBJ2-1	10	ASSDYLGEQF
TRBV11-1	TRBJ2-1	16	ASSSRRSAGSSYNEQF
TRBV6-5	TRBJ2-7	12	ASSYKGGRYEQY
TRBV20-1	TRBJ1-6	12	SAKQGAPNSPLH
TRBV4-2	TRBJ1-1	12	ASSHQDRVSEAF
TRBV5-4	TRBJ1-1	11	ASSLDRGAEAF
TRBV3-1	TRBJ2-3	14	ASSQEGLLHTDTQY
TRBV7-2	TRBJ2-7	13	ASSTSGTSFYEQY
TRBV7-9	TRBJ2-7	11	ASSTGPGFSQY
TRBV6-2/TRBV6-3	TRBJ2-7	13	ASSSAGTGDYEQY
TRBV6-1	TRBJ1-6	10	ASSVSNSPLH
TRBV13	TRBJ2-3	14	ASSHGQGEVPDTQY
TRBV7-9	TRBJ2-7	10	ASSARQGEQY
TRBV4-2	TRBJ2-1	15	ASSAGQGDQTYSEQF
TRBV7-2	TRBJ2-3	13	ASSSVALSTDTQY
TRBV4-1	TRBJ2-7	15	ASSQEGGAGRVYEQY
TRBV4-2	TRBJ2-3	11	ASSLGNGDTQY
TRBV5-5	TRBJ2-3	13	ASSRGPGGADTQY
TRBV28	TRBJ2-5	12	ASSLAGRPETQY
TRBV3-1	TRBJ2-5	14	ATSQNSRLSTETQY
TRBV7-8	TRBJ2-7	10	ASSLDGREQY
TRBV29-1	TRBJ2-2	12	SGQDGANTGELF
TRBV28	TRBJ2-3	16	ASSWGLAGGPVTDTQY
TRBV20-1	TRBJ1-5	13	SAPTAGGGNQPQH
TRBV29-1	TRBJ2-7	11	SVTPNRGGEQY
TRBV12-3/TRBV12-4	TRBJ2-6	11	ASMFSGANVLT
TRBV14	TRBJ1-2	12	ASSQSRRNSGYT
TRBV18	TRBJ2-1	9	ASSPGTNGF
TRBV25-1	TRBJ2-5	14	ASSERSLAGAETQY
TRBV20-1	TRBJ1-5	14	SASSILTGRNQPQH
TRBV19	TRBJ2-2	9	ASSTLSELF
TRBV7-9	TRBJ2-3	12	ASSLGQATDTQY
TRBV6-2/TRBV6-3	TRBJ2-5	12	ASSYQGTRETQY
TRBV20-1	TRBJ1-2	11	SARPTGGAGYT
TRBV10-3	TRBJ2-5	12	AIGGQGSGETQY
TRBV13	TRBJ2-1	13	ASSFPPDRTDEQF
TRBV15	TRBJ2-1	11	ATSSSYSNEQF
TRBV20-1	TRBJ2-1	13	SAPNSGRADNEQF
TRBV5-1	TRBJ1-1	13	ASSFGTGMDTEAF
TRBV7-2	TRBJ1-5	11	ASSPDMGQPQH